Included here is one TCR delta chain sequence, with context. The antigen is not known. CDR1 and CDR2 from the germline V gene are TSWWSYY and QGS. V was cut by 1 base and J by 1 base, with 28 bases left in between. The CDR3 runs to 21 residues. This sample stems from a study of Vδ1+ human thymocytes. Regarding the study as a whole: Thymic TRG and TRD repertoires appeared highly polyclonal.

RNA was extracted from the cells and then reverse transcribed. Multiplex PCR used pooled V-gene forward primers and a constant-region reverse primer to amplify CDR3s. TCRdb redid the clone calls on the multiplex PCR reads with CATT. Here the sample spans about 75,000 delta-chain clones, approximately 37% being singletons. The source material was Vdelta1+ gamma-delta thymocytes from the thymus. Described subset: FACS-sorted CD3+ TCRalphabeta- TCRVdelta1+ TCRVdelta2- thymocytes. The receptor was derived from a boy in the first two years of life who had congenital heart surgery. This chain links TRDV1 with TRDJ1, with D tentatively TRDD3 (5 bases). CDR3 region: CALGERSLRGWGRWVTDKLIF. The DNA for the CDR3 is TGTGCTCTTGGGGAACGGTCCTTACGCGGGTGGGGAAGGTGGGTCACCGATAAACTCATCTTT.